This T cell receptor (beta chain) was profiled in a study of cytotoxic CD8 clonotypes in ibrutinib-treated CLL. Looking at the study overall: Enrolment comprised around 11 relapsed/refractory and roughly 15 treatment-naive patients; around 18 were IGHV unmutated.

Repertoires were generated with immunoSEQ multiplex PCR, while TCRdb's copy carries only in-frame clones and drops some. The table records fewer than 400,000 clones, about 64% of them present only once. The CDR3 loop spans 12 amino acids. Trimming removed 6 bases at V and 15 bases at J, with 18 bases between. Looked up from germline, CDR1 is SNHLY and CDR2 is FYNNEI. The receptor's source is a human donor with chronic lymphocytic leukemia. This sequence joins TRBV2 and TRBJ1-5; tentative D call: TRBD1 (5 bases). The sequenced sample was PBMCs, obtained after 36 months of ibrutinib treatment. The CDR3 sequence: CASRSRRGPWHF. As DNA, the CDR3 is TGTGCCAGCAGAAGCCGACGGGGCCCCTGGCATTTT.